This TCR beta chain was sequenced in a study of breast tumors, draining lymph nodes, adjacent tissues. About this clonotype itself: What it recognizes is unknown.

Findings and caveats of the study: Compared with basal-like, luminal-like tumors shared significantly more repertoire with nontumor tissue. Tumor T cell lymph node origin was a supported hypothesis, not proven. Compared with lymph nodes, tumors were less diverse; compared with nontumor tissue, more.

The lymph nodes were axillary draining lymph nodes from breast cancer patients. Germline V gene data show CDR1 as MNHEY and CDR2 as SVGEGT. The CDR3 spans 18 residues. V was pared by 2 bases and J by 5 bases, with 12 bases of the junction left unmatched. Each CDR3 protein is one row after TCRdb ran MiXCR on the multiplex PCR reads. The sample lists some 100,000 distinct CDR3 sequences, 20% to 25% occurring once. The V gene is TRBV6-2 or TRBV6-3, the J gene TRBJ1-1; 12 nucleotides agree with TRBD1. The sequenced material came from axillary lymph node tissue. This sequence originates from a female donor with breast cancer. Some clones in this sample may be carry-over from other donors' samples. The CDR3 coding sequence is TGTGCCAGCAGTTACGATAGCCGGGACAGGGGGCGAAGGACTGAAGCTTTCTTT. Its protein product is CASSYDSRDRGRRTEAFF.